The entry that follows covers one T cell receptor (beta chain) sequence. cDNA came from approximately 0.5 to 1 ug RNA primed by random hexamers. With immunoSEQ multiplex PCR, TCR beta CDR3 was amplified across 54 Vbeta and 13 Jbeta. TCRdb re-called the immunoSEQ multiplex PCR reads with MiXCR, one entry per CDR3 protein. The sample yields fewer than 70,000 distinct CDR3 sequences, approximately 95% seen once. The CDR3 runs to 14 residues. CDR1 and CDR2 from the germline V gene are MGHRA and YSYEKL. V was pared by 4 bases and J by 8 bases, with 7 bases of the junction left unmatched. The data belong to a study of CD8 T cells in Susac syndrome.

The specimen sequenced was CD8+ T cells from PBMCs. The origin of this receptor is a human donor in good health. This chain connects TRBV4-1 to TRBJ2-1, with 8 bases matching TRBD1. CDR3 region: CASSPRTGWDEQFF. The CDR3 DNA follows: TGCGCCAGCAGCCCTCGGACAGGGTGGGATGAGCAGTTCTTC.